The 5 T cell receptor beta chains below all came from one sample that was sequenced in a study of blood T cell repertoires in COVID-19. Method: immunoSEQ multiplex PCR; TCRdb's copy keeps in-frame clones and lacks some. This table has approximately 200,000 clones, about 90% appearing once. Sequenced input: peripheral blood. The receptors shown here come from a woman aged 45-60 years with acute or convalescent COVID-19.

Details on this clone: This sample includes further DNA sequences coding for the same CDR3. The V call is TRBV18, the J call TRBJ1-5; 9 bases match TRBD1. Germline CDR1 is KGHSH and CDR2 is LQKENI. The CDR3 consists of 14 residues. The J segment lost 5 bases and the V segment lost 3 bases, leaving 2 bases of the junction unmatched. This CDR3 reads CASSPGQGDQPQHF. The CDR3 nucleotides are TGTGCCAGCTCACCGGGACAGGGTGATCAGCCCCAGCATTTT.

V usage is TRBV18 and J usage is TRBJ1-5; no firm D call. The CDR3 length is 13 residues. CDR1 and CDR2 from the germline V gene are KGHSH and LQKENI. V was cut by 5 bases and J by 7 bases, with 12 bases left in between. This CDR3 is CASSTREGQPQHF. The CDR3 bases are TGTGCCAGCTCAACTCGGGAAGGCCAGCCCCAGCATTTT.

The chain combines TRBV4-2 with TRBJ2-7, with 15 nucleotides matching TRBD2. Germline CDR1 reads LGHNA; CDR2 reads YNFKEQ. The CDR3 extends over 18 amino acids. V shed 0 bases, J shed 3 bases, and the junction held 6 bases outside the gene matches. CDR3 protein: CASSQERTSGRGLYEQYF. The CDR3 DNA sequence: TGTGCCAGCAGCCAAGAAAGGACTAGCGGGAGGGGACTCTACGAGCAGTACTTC.

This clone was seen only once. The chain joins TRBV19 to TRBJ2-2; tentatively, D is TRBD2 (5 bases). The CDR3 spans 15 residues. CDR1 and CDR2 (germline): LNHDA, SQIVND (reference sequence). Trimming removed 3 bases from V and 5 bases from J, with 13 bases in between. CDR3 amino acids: CASSIGPSRTGELFF. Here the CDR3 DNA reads TGTGCCAGTAGTATCGGTCCTAGCAGGACCGGGGAGCTGTTTTTT.

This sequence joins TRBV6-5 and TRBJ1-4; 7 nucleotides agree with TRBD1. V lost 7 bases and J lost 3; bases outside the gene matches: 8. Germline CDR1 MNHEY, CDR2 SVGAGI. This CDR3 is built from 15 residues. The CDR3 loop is CASKGGMKPNEKLFF. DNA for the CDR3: TGTGCCAGCAAAGGGGGCATGAAGCCTAATGAAAAACTGTTTTTT.